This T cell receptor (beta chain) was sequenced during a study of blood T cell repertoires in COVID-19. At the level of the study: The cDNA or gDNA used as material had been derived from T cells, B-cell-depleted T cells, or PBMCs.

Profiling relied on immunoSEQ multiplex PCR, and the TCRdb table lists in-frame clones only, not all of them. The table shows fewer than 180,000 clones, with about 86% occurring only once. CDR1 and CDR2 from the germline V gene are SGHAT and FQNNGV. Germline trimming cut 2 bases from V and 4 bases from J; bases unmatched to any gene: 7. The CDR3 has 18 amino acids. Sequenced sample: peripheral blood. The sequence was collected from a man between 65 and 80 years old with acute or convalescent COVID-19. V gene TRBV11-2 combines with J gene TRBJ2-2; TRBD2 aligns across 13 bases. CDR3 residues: CASSLSTGLAGVTGELFF. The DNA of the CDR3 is TGTGCCAGCAGCTTATCGACTGGACTAGCGGGAGTCACCGGGGAGCTGTTTTTT.